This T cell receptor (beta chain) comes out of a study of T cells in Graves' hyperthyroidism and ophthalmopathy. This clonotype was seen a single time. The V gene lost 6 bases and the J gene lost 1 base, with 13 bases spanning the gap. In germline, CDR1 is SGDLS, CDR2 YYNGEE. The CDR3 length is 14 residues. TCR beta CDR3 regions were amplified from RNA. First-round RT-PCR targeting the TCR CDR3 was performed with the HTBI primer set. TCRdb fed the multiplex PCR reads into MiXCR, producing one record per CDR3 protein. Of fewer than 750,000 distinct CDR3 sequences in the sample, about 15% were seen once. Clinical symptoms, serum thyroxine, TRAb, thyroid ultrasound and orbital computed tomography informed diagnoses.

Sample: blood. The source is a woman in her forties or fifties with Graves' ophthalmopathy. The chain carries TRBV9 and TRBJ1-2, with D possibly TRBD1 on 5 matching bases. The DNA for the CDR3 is TGTGCCAGCACCCTTTCAGGGATTAACTATGGCTACACCTTC. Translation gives CASTLSGINYGYTF.